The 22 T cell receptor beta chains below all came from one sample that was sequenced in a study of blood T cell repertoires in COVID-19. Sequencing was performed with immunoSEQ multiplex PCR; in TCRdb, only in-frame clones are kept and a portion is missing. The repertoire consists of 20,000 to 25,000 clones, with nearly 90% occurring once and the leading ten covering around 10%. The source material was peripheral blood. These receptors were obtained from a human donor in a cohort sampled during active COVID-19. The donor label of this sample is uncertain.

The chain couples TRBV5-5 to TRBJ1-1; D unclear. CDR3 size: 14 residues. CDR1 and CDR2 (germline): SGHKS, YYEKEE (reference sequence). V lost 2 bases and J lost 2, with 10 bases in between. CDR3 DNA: TGTGCCAGCAGCTTAGAGGGTGTAAACACTGAAGCTTTCTTT. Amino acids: CASSLEGVNTEAFF.

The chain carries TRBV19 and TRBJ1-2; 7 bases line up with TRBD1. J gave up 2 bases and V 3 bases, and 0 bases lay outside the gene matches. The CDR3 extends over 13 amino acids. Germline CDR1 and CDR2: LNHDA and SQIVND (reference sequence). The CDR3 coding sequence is TGTGCCAGTAGTATGGGACAGAACTATGGCTACACCTTC. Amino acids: CASSMGQNYGYTF.

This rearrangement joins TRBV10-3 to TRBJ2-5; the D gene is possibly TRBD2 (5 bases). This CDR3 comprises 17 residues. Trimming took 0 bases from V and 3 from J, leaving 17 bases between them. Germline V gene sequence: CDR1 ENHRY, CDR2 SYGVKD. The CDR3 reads CAISESRWSGDKETQYF. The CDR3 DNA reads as TGTGCCATCAGTGAGTCGCGCTGGAGCGGAGATAAAGAGACCCAGTACTTC.

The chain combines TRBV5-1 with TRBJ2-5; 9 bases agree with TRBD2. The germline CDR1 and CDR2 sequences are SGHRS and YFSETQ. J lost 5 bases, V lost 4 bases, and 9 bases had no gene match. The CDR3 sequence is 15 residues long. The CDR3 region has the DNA TGCGCCAGCAGCCTCCAGCCCGGGACTAGCGAGACCCAGTACTTC. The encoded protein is CASSLQPGTSETQYF. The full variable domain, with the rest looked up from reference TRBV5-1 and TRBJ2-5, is KAGVTQTPRYLIKTRGQQVTLSCSPISGHRSVSWYQQTPGQGLQFLFEYFSETQRNKGNFPGRFSGRQFSNSRSEMNVSTLELGDSALYLCASSLQPGTSETQYFGPGTRLLVL.

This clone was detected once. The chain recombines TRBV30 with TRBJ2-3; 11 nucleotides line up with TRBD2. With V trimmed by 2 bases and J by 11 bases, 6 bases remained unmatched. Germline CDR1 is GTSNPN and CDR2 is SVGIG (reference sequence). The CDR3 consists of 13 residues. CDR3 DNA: TGTGCCTGGAGTATCGGGCTAGCGGGAGGGCAGTATTTT. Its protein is CAWSIGLAGGQYF.

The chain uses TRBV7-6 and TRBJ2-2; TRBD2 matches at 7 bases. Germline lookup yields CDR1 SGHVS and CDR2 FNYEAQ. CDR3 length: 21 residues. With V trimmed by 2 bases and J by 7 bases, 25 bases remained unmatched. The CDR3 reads CASSLYPSPSEGGRAIGELFF. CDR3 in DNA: TGTGCCAGCAGCTTATATCCTTCCCCCAGTGAGGGCGGGAGAGCGATCGGGGAGCTGTTTTTT.

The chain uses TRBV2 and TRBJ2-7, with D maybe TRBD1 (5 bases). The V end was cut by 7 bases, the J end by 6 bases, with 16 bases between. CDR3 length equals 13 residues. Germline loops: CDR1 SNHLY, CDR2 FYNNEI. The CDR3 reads CASMRQGVGEQYF. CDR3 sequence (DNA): TGTGCCAGCATGCGACAAGGGGTTGGCGAGCAGTACTTC.

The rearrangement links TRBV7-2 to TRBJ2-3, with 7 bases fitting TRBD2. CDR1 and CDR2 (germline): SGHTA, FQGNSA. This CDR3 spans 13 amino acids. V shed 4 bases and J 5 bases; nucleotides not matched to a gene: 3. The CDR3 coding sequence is TGTGCCAGCAGCTCCGGCGGGGGAGATACGCAGTATTTT. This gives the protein CASSSGGGDTQYF.

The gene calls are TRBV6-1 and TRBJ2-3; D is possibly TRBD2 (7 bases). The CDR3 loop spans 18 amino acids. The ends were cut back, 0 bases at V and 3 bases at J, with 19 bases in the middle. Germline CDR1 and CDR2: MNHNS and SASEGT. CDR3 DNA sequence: TGTGCCAGCAGTGAAGCGCCATGGGGGGGGCAGGGAACAGATACGCAGTATTTT. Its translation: CASSEAPWGGQGTDTQYF.

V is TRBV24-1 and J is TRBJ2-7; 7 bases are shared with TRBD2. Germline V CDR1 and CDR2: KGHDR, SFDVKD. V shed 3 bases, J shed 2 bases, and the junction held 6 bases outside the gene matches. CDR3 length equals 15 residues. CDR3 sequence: CATSDTGGPAYEQYF. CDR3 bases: TGTGCCACCAGTGATACGGGAGGCCCCGCCTACGAGCAGTACTTC.

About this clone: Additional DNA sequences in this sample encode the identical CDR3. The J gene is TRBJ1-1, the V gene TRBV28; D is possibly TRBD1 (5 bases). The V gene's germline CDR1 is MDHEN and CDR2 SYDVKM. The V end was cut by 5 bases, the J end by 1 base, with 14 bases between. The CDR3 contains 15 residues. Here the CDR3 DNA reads TGTGCCAGCAGTCCCCGCGGGGGGGGGAACACTGAAGCTTTCTTT. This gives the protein CASSPRGGGNTEAFF.

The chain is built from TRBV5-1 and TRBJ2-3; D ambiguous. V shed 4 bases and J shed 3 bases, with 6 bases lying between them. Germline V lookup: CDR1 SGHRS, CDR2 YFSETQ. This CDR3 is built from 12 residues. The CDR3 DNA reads TGCGCCAGCAGCCCGGAGACAGATACGCAGTATTTT. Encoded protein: CASSPETDTQYF.

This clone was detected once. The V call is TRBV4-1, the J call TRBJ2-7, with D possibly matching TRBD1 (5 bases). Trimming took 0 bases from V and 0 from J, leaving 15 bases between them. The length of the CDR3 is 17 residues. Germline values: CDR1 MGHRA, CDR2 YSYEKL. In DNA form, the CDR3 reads TGCGCCAGCAGCCAAGATCCCCAGGGCAGGACCTCCTACGAGCAGTACTTC. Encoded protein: CASSQDPQGRTSYEQYF.

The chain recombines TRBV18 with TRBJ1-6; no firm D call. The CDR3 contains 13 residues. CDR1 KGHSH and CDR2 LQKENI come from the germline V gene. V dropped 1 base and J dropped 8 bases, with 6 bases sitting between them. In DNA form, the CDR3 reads TGTGCCAGCTCACCACTAGCGGATTCACCCCTCCACTTT. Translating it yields CASSPLADSPLHF.

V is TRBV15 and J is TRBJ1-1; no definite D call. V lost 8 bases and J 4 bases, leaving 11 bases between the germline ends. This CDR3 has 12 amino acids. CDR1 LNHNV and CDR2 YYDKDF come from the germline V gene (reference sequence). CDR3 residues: CATGPGSTEAFF. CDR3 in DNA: TGTGCCACCGGACCGGGGAGCACTGAAGCTTTCTTT.

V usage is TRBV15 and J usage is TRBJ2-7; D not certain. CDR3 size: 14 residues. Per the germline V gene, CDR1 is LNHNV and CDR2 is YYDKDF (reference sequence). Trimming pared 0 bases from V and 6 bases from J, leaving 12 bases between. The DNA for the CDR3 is TGTGCCACCAGCAGAGATCTAGTGTCTCGCGAGCAGTACTTC. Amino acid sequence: CATSRDLVSREQYF. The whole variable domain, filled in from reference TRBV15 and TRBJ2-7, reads DAMVIQNPRYQVTQFGKPVTLSCSQTLNHNVMYWYQQKSSQAPKLLFHYYDKDFNNEADTPDNFQSRRPNTSFCFLDIRSPGLGDTAMYLCATSRDLVSREQYFGPGTRLTVT.

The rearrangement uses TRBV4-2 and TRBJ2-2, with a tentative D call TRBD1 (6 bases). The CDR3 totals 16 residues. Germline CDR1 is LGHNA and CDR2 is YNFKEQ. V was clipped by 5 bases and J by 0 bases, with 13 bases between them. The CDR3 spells CASSLSGTSNTGELFF. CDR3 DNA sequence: TGTGCCAGCAGCTTATCCGGGACATCGAACACCGGGGAGCTGTTTTTT.

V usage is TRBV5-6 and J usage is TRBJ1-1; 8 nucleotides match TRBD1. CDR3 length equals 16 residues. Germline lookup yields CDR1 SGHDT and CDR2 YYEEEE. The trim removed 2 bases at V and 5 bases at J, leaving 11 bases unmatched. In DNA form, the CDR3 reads TGTGCCAGCAGCTTTCGGGCAGGGGGCTGGGAGACTGAAGCTTTCTTT. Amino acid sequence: CASSFRAGGWETEAFF.

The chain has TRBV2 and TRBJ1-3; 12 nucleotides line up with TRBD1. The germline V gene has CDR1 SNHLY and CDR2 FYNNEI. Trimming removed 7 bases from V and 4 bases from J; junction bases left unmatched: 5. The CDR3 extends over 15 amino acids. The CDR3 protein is CASTGTGGAGNTIYF. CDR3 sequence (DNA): TGTGCCAGCACTGGGACAGGGGGCGCGGGAAACACCATATATTTT.

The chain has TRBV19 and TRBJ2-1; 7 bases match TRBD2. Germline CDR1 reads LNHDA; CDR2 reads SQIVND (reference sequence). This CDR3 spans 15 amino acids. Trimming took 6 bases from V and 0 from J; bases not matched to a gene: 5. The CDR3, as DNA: TGTGCCAGTAGACGCGGGGGAAGCTCCTACAATGAGCAGTTCTTC. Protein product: CASRRGGSSYNEQFF.

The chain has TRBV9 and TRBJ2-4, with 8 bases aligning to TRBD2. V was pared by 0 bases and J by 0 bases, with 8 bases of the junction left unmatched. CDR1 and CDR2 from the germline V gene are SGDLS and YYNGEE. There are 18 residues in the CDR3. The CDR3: CASSVEGGLAGAKNIQYF. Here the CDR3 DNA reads TGTGCCAGCAGCGTAGAAGGGGGGCTAGCGGGAGCCAAAAACATTCAGTACTTC.

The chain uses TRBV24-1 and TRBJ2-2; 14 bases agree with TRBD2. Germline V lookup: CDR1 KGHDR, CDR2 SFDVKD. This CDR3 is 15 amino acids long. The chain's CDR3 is CQTFSGLAGGEELFF. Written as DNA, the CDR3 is TGTCAAACCTTTAGCGGACTAGCGGGAGGTGAGGAGCTGTTTTTT.